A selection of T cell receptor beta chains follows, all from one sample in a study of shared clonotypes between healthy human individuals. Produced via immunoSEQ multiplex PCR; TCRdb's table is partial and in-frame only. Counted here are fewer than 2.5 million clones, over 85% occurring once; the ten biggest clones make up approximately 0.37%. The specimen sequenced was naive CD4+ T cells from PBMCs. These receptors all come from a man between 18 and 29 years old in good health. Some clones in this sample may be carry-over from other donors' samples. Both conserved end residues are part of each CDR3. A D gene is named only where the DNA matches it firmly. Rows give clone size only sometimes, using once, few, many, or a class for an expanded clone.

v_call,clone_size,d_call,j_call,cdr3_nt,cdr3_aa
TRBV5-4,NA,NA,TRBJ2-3,TGTGCCAGCAGGACAACCGGGGATACGCAGTATTTT,CASRTTGDTQYF
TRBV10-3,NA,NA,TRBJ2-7,TGTGCCATCAGTGAGTCGACGAGTTCCTACGAGCAGTACTTC,CAISESTSSYEQYF
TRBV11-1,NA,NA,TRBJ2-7,TGTGCCAGCAGCTTAGATCCCGGTGGATCCTACGAGCAGTACTTC,CASSLDPGGSYEQYF
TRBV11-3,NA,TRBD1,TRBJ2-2,TGTGCCAGCAGCTCCGTCGGCCGGGACAGGGCAAACACCGGGGAGCTGTTTTTT,CASSSVGRDRANTGELFF
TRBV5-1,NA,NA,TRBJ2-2,TGCGCCAGCGTGGTGGACCCCGGCCGGAACACCGGGGAGCTGTTTTTT,CASVVDPGRNTGELFF
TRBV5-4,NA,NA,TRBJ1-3,TGTGCCAGCAGCTTGGGTTTAGGTACTGGAAACACCATATATTTT,CASSLGLGTGNTIYF
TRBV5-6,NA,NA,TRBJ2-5,TGTGCCAGCAGCGGGACTCTCTTTGTTAGCGGCGAGACCCAGTACTTC,CASSGTLFVSGETQYF
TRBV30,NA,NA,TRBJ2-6,TGTGCCTGGAGCCTCAGAGAAACTGGGGCCAACGTCCTGACTTTC,CAWSLRETGANVLTF
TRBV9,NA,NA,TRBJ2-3,TGTGCCAGCAGCGTAGATGCCTTCGGCACAGATACGCAGTATTTT,CASSVDAFGTDTQYF
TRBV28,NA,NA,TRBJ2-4,TGTGCCAGCAGTTCCTTTTCGGCGGGGACAAACATTCAGTACTTC,CASSSFSAGTNIQYF
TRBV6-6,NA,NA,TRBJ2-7,TGTGCCAGCAGTTCCTTCCACGAGCAGTACTTC,CASSSFHEQYF
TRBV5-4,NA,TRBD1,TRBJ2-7,TGTGCCAGCAGCTCAAGGGGGACAGGGAACGGCGAGCAGTACTTC,CASSSRGTGNGEQYF
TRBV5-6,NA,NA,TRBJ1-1,TGTGCCAGCAGCCCGAGGTCCGGGGACCTTGGGACTGAAGCTTTCTTT,CASSPRSGDLGTEAFF
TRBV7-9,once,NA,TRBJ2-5,TGTGCCAGCAGCCCCCCCGTAGGTCGGGGGACGTTAATAGAGACCCAGTACTTC,CASSPPVGRGTLIETQYF
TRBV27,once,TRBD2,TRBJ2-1,TGTGCCAGCAGTTTAAGACTAGCGGGAATGAATGAGCAGTTCTTC,CASSLRLAGMNEQFF
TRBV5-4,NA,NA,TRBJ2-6,TGTGCCAGCAGCTTACGAGACGGCTCTGGGGCCAACGTCCTGACTTTC,CASSLRDGSGANVLTF
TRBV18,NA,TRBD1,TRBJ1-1,TGTGCCAGCTCACGAACAGGGGAGGCAACGAACACTGAAGCTTTCTTT,CASSRTGEATNTEAFF
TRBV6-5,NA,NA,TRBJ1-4,TGTGCCAGCAGTTACGGGCTTTCAAGGGGGAGTGAAAAACTGTTTTTT,CASSYGLSRGSEKLFF
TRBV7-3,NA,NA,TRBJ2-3,TGTGCCAGCAGCCCCATAGGGAGTAGCACAGATACGCAGTATTTT,CASSPIGSSTDTQYF
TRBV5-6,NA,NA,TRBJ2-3,TGTGCCAGCAGCCGTCTGACAGATACGCAGTATTTT,CASSRLTDTQYF
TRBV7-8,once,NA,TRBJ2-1,TGTGCCAGCAGCCCCCTAGCCGGGTCCTACAATGAGCAGTTCTTC,CASSPLAGSYNEQFF
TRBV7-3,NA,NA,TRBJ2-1,TGTGCCAGCAGCCCCCCGGGGGGCGCTGGGAATGAGCAGTTCTTC,CASSPPGGAGNEQFF